These T cell receptor beta chains were read from a single sample in a study of shared clonotypes between healthy human individuals. Sequenced by immunoSEQ multiplex PCR; TCRdb stores in-frame clones only, minus some. The sample holds some 2 million clones; about 95% are singletons and the top ten take roughly 1%. The material sequenced was naive CD8+ T cells sorted from blood. The receptors were sampled from a man younger than 35 in good health. Each CDR3 is given with its conserved first and last residue. Each record gives: V gene, J gene, D gene, CDR3 protein, CDR3 DNA. The D gene is left open where the match is weak.

v_call: TRBV29-1
j_call: TRBJ2-1
d_call: TRBD2
cdr3_aa: CSVERFAGGTYNEQFF
cdr3_nt: TGCAGCGTTGAACGGTTCGCGGGAGGAACCTACAATGAGCAGTTCTTC

v_call: TRBV10-1
j_call: TRBJ2-7
d_call: TRBD1
cdr3_aa: CASSEGTGSEQYF
cdr3_nt: TGCGCCAGCAGTGAGGGGACAGGGAGCGAGCAGTACTTC

v_call: TRBV13
j_call: TRBJ2-1
d_call: .
cdr3_aa: CASSVTAPNSNEQFF
cdr3_nt: TGTGCCAGCAGCGTGACTGCACCCAACTCCAATGAGCAGTTCTTC

v_call: TRBV2
j_call: TRBJ2-1
d_call: TRBD2
cdr3_aa: CASNRPGGTYNEQFF
cdr3_nt: TGTGCCAGCAACCGGCCGGGGGGTACCTACAATGAGCAGTTCTTC

v_call: TRBV9
j_call: TRBJ2-3
d_call: TRBD2
cdr3_aa: CASSDPVTSGSTDTQYF
cdr3_nt: TGTGCCAGCAGCGACCCCGTGACTAGCGGTAGCACAGATACGCAGTATTTT

v_call: TRBV4-3
j_call: TRBJ1-5
d_call: TRBD1
cdr3_aa: CASSQKRGRKGQPQHF
cdr3_nt: TGCGCCAGCAGCCAGAAAAGGGGGCGCAAGGGTCAGCCCCAGCATTTT

v_call: TRBV30
j_call: TRBJ2-3
d_call: TRBD1
cdr3_aa: CAWSQGGSSTDTQYF
cdr3_nt: TGTGCCTGGAGTCAAGGGGGCAGCAGCACAGATACGCAGTATTTT

v_call: TRBV6-6
j_call: TRBJ2-2
d_call: TRBD2
cdr3_aa: CASSYLAVNTGELFF
cdr3_nt: TGTGCCAGCAGTTACCTAGCGGTGAACACCGGGGAGCTGTTTTTT

v_call: TRBV7-6
j_call: TRBJ1-6
d_call: TRBD1
cdr3_aa: CASSARDRNSPLHF
cdr3_nt: TGTGCCAGCAGCGCCCGGGACAGGAATTCACCCCTCCACTTT

v_call: TRBV4-2
j_call: TRBJ2-1
d_call: .
cdr3_aa: CASSQVPGGYNEQFF
cdr3_nt: TGTGCCAGCAGCCAAGTTCCTGGGGGCTACAATGAGCAGTTCTTC

v_call: TRBV6-5
j_call: TRBJ1-6
d_call: .
cdr3_aa: CASSSGESPLHF
cdr3_nt: TGTGCCAGCAGTTCAGGTGAATCACCCCTCCACTTT

v_call: TRBV5-1
j_call: TRBJ2-1
d_call: .
cdr3_aa: CASSLVGGPYNEQFF
cdr3_nt: TGCGCCAGCAGCTTGGTCGGGGGGCCCTACAATGAGCAGTTCTTC

v_call: TRBV27
j_call: TRBJ2-2
d_call: .
cdr3_aa: CASSVLKSFGTGELFF
cdr3_nt: TGTGCCAGCAGTGTCCTGAAAAGCTTCGGAACCGGGGAGCTGTTTTTT

v_call: TRBV5-6
j_call: TRBJ1-3
d_call: .
cdr3_aa: CASSLGGAGNTIYF
cdr3_nt: TGTGCCAGCAGCTTGGGAGGGGCTGGAAACACCATATATTTT

v_call: TRBV27
j_call: TRBJ1-2
d_call: .
cdr3_aa: CASSSRAFYGYTF
cdr3_nt: TGTGCCAGCAGTTCCCGGGCCTTCTATGGCTACACCTTC